The rows below give T cell receptor beta chains drawn from one sample of a study of cytomegalovirus exposure and HLA in healthy donors. The protocol was immunoSEQ multiplex PCR, while the TCRdb copy is restricted to in-frame clones and leaves out a portion. There are roughly 200,000 clones in the sample; 80% to 85% occur only once, and under 0.85% lies in the top ten. What was sequenced was PBMCs. The receptor set was obtained from a boy between 2 and 10 years old in good health and CMV-seronegative. The CDR3 runs from the conserved cysteine through the conserved F or W. D genes are given only for firm matches. The size entry is marked missing in some rows and otherwise reads once, few, many or a size class.

cdr3_length: 17; j_call: TRBJ1-2; v_call: TRBV7-9; d_call: TRBD1; clone_size: -; cdr3_nt: TGTTCCAGCAGCTTAGTCCAGGGGGCAACGGTCGGCTATGGCTACACCTTC; cdr3_aa: CSSSLVQGATVGYGYTF
cdr3_length: 17; j_call: TRBJ2-5; v_call: TRBV5-8; d_call: -; clone_size: -; cdr3_nt: TGTGCCAGCAGCTTGAAGGGCGAGGGAAGGGTTACAGAGACCCAGTACTTC; cdr3_aa: CASSLKGEGRVTETQYF
cdr3_length: 15; j_call: TRBJ1-4; v_call: TRBV28; d_call: TRBD1; clone_size: -; cdr3_nt: TGTGCCAGCAGTAGGGTGGGACAGGGAAGTGAAAAACTGTTTTTT; cdr3_aa: CASSRVGQGSEKLFF
cdr3_length: 12; j_call: TRBJ2-1; v_call: TRBV6-6; d_call: -; clone_size: -; cdr3_nt: TGTGCCAGCAGTTACACGGACAATGAGCAGTTCTTC; cdr3_aa: CASSYTDNEQFF
cdr3_length: 14; j_call: TRBJ2-5; v_call: TRBV5-1; d_call: TRBD1; clone_size: -; cdr3_nt: TGCGCCAGCGAGCGGACAGGGCAGCAAGAGACCCAGTACTTC; cdr3_aa: CASERTGQQETQYF
cdr3_length: 13; j_call: TRBJ2-2; v_call: TRBV2; d_call: TRBD1; clone_size: few; cdr3_nt: TGTGCCAGCATGGGACAGTCCACCGGGGAGCTGTTTTTT; cdr3_aa: CASMGQSTGELFF
cdr3_length: 18; j_call: TRBJ1-1; v_call: TRBV27; d_call: TRBD1; clone_size: -; cdr3_nt: TGTGCCAGCAGTTCTTTGATCCTCGGGACAGCCCACGACACTGAAGCTTTCTTT; cdr3_aa: CASSSLILGTAHDTEAFF
cdr3_length: 13; j_call: TRBJ1-1; v_call: TRBV6-5; d_call: -; clone_size: -; cdr3_nt: TGTGCCAGCAGTCGGGGGGCGAGAACTGAAGCTTTCTTT; cdr3_aa: CASSRGARTEAFF
cdr3_length: 17; j_call: TRBJ2-6; v_call: TRBV5-5; d_call: TRBD1; clone_size: -; cdr3_nt: TGTGCCAGCAGCTGGGCGGGCAGGGGGCCTGGGGCCAACGTCCTGACTTTC; cdr3_aa: CASSWAGRGPGANVLTF
cdr3_length: 15; j_call: TRBJ1-5; v_call: TRBV7-2; d_call: -; clone_size: -; cdr3_nt: TGTGCCAGCAGCTTAGGCAGGGACTATGGTCAGCCCCAGCATTTT; cdr3_aa: CASSLGRDYGQPQHF
cdr3_length: 19; j_call: TRBJ2-3; v_call: TRBV4-1; d_call: TRBD1; clone_size: once; cdr3_nt: TGCGCCAGCAGCCAAGATTCAGAGGGGGCTAGCTGGGGTCCAGATACGCAGTATTTT; cdr3_aa: CASSQDSEGASWGPDTQYF
cdr3_length: 13; j_call: TRBJ2-5; v_call: TRBV6-1; d_call: TRBD1; clone_size: -; cdr3_nt: TGTGCCAGCAGTGGGACAGGCGTTGAGACCCAGTACTTC; cdr3_aa: CASSGTGVETQYF
cdr3_length: 13; j_call: TRBJ1-2; v_call: TRBV13; d_call: -; clone_size: -; cdr3_nt: TGTGCCAGCAGCGGGCAGGTAGTCCATGGCTACACCTTC; cdr3_aa: CASSGQVVHGYTF
cdr3_length: 12; j_call: TRBJ1-2; v_call: TRBV7-2; d_call: TRBD1; clone_size: -; cdr3_nt: TGTGCCAGCAGCTTTACAGGGGTTGGCTACACCTTC; cdr3_aa: CASSFTGVGYTF
cdr3_length: 14; j_call: TRBJ1-4; v_call: TRBV6-5; d_call: TRBD1; clone_size: -; cdr3_nt: TGTGCCAGCAGTTACGACAGGGTCTATGAAAAACTGTTTTTT; cdr3_aa: CASSYDRVYEKLFF
cdr3_length: 15; j_call: TRBJ1-2; v_call: TRBV19; d_call: TRBD1; clone_size: -; cdr3_nt: TGTGCCAGTAGTATCAAGACAGGGGGTAACTATGGCTACACCTTC; cdr3_aa: CASSIKTGGNYGYTF
cdr3_length: 14; j_call: TRBJ2-1; v_call: TRBV19; d_call: -; clone_size: -; cdr3_nt: TGTGCCAGTAGTAGGTCGGGGGCCTACAATGAGCAGTTCTTC; cdr3_aa: CASSRSGAYNEQFF
cdr3_length: 15; j_call: TRBJ2-1; v_call: TRBV9; d_call: TRBD2; clone_size: once; cdr3_nt: TGTGCCAGCAGCGTAGGGACTAGCGCCTACAATGAGCAGTTCTTC; cdr3_aa: CASSVGTSAYNEQFF
cdr3_length: 12; j_call: TRBJ2-7; v_call: TRBV6-6; d_call: -; clone_size: -; cdr3_nt: TGTGCCAGCATGGCTCTGTCCTACGAGCAGTACTTC; cdr3_aa: CASMALSYEQYF
cdr3_length: 15; j_call: TRBJ2-7; v_call: TRBV27; d_call: TRBD2; clone_size: few; cdr3_nt: TGTGCCAGCCTATCGACTAGCGGGAATCCTTACGAGCAGTACTTC; cdr3_aa: CASLSTSGNPYEQYF
cdr3_length: 14; j_call: TRBJ1-5; v_call: TRBV19; d_call: TRBD1; clone_size: -; cdr3_nt: TGTGCCAGTAGTAACAGGGGCGGGAATCAGCCCCAGCATTTT; cdr3_aa: CASSNRGGNQPQHF
cdr3_length: 16; j_call: TRBJ1-1; v_call: TRBV7-9; d_call: -; clone_size: once; cdr3_nt: TGTGCCAGCAGCTTAGTTGGGTACTCCCAGGGGACTGAAGCTTTCTTT; cdr3_aa: CASSLVGYSQGTEAFF
cdr3_length: 12; j_call: TRBJ2-7; v_call: TRBV4-2; d_call: -; clone_size: -; cdr3_nt: TGTGCCAGCAGCCAAGATTCAGGGGTCCAGTACTTC; cdr3_aa: CASSQDSGVQYF
cdr3_length: 14; j_call: TRBJ2-7; v_call: TRBV11-1; d_call: TRBD1; clone_size: -; cdr3_nt: TGTGCCAGCAGCTTAGATGGGACAGGGGACGAGCAGTACTTC; cdr3_aa: CASSLDGTGDEQYF
cdr3_length: 15; j_call: TRBJ2-3; v_call: TRBV27; d_call: -; clone_size: -; cdr3_nt: TGTGCCAGCAGTTTGCGGCAGGGTCTCGCAGATACGCAGTATTTT; cdr3_aa: CASSLRQGLADTQYF
cdr3_length: 15; j_call: TRBJ2-4; v_call: TRBV2; d_call: TRBD1; clone_size: -; cdr3_nt: TGTGCCAGCAGTGAATGGGACAGGGGAAAAAACATTCAGTACTTC; cdr3_aa: CASSEWDRGKNIQYF
cdr3_length: 15; j_call: TRBJ2-1; v_call: TRBV25-1; d_call: -; clone_size: -; cdr3_nt: TGTGCCAGCAGTGTTAGCGAGAGCTCCTACAATGAGCAGTTCTTC; cdr3_aa: CASSVSESSYNEQFF
cdr3_length: 17; j_call: TRBJ1-3; v_call: TRBV19; d_call: TRBD1; clone_size: -; cdr3_nt: TGTGCCAGTAGTTCGGACAGGGGAATGGTAACTGGAAACACCATATATTTT; cdr3_aa: CASSSDRGMVTGNTIYF
cdr3_length: 15; j_call: TRBJ2-3; v_call: TRBV4-1; d_call: TRBD1; clone_size: once; cdr3_nt: TGCGCCAGCAGCCAGGGTGGGACAGGTGGAGATACGCAGTATTTT; cdr3_aa: CASSQGGTGGDTQYF
cdr3_length: 15; j_call: TRBJ2-1; v_call: TRBV9; d_call: -; clone_size: -; cdr3_nt: TGTGCCAGCAGCTCCGACCCGGGACAATACAATGAGCAGTTCTTC; cdr3_aa: CASSSDPGQYNEQFF
cdr3_length: 13; j_call: TRBJ1-1; v_call: TRBV27; d_call: -; clone_size: -; cdr3_nt: TGTGCCAGCAGTTTATCAAGGGGCACTGAAGCTTTCTTT; cdr3_aa: CASSLSRGTEAFF
cdr3_length: 17; j_call: TRBJ1-5; v_call: TRBV5-6; d_call: TRBD1; clone_size: few; cdr3_nt: TGTGCCAGCAGCTTGGAGGCGGGACAGGGGGCGAATCAGCCCCAGCATTTT; cdr3_aa: CASSLEAGQGANQPQHF
cdr3_length: 16; j_call: TRBJ2-5; v_call: TRBV28; d_call: -; clone_size: -; cdr3_nt: TGTGCCAGCAGCCGCCTCGGAGGGCCATCCCAAGAGACCCAGTACTTC; cdr3_aa: CASSRLGGPSQETQYF
cdr3_length: 17; j_call: TRBJ1-2; v_call: TRBV6-1; d_call: TRBD1; clone_size: -; cdr3_nt: TGTGCCAGCAGTGACCCAACCGGGACAGGGGCTAACTATGGCTACACCTTC; cdr3_aa: CASSDPTGTGANYGYTF
cdr3_length: 16; j_call: TRBJ2-3; v_call: TRBV11-2; d_call: -; clone_size: -; cdr3_nt: TGTGCCAGCAGCTTAAACCATGACCTCGGGGTGGATACGCAGTATTTT; cdr3_aa: CASSLNHDLGVDTQYF
cdr3_length: 16; j_call: TRBJ2-3; v_call: TRBV27; d_call: TRBD1; clone_size: -; cdr3_nt: TGTGCCAGCAGGTCGAGGGGGCTAGGTGACACAGATACGCAGTATTTT; cdr3_aa: CASRSRGLGDTDTQYF
cdr3_length: 13; j_call: TRBJ2-7; v_call: TRBV25-1; d_call: TRBD2; clone_size: -; cdr3_nt: TGTGCCAGCAGTGAATACCGCGGGGGTGAGCAGTACTTC; cdr3_aa: CASSEYRGGEQYF
cdr3_length: 15; j_call: TRBJ2-5; v_call: TRBV7-9; d_call: TRBD1; clone_size: -; cdr3_nt: TGTGCCAGCAGCCGCCGGACAGGGGGGGAAGAGACCCAGTACTTC; cdr3_aa: CASSRRTGGEETQYF
cdr3_length: 13; j_call: TRBJ2-1; v_call: TRBV7-2; d_call: -; clone_size: -; cdr3_nt: TGTGCCAGCAGCCCAGGTTCCTACAATGAGCAGTTCTTC; cdr3_aa: CASSPGSYNEQFF
cdr3_length: 16; j_call: TRBJ2-2; v_call: TRBV4-1; d_call: TRBD2; clone_size: -; cdr3_nt: TGCGCCAGCAGCCAAGAGCGGGGGGTTTCATACGGGGAGCTGTTTTTT; cdr3_aa: CASSQERGVSYGELFF
cdr3_length: 16; j_call: TRBJ1-4; v_call: TRBV9; d_call: -; clone_size: -; cdr3_nt: TGTGCCAGCAGCGTAGACGGGGGGGGCCTAAATGAAAAACTGTTTTTT; cdr3_aa: CASSVDGGGLNEKLFF
cdr3_length: 13; j_call: TRBJ1-5; v_call: TRBV19; d_call: -; clone_size: -; cdr3_nt: TGTGCCACCGGGGGACGGACGAATCAGCCCCAGCATTTT; cdr3_aa: CATGGRTNQPQHF